These T cell receptor beta chains were read from a single sample in a study of shared clonotypes between healthy human individuals. The protocol was immunoSEQ multiplex PCR, while the TCRdb copy is restricted to in-frame clones and leaves out a portion. Among millions of clones listed, approximately 94% were seen once. Specimen: naive CD4+ T cells sorted from blood. The receptor set was obtained from a man aged 18 to 30 in good health. Both conserved end residues are part of each CDR3. A D gene is named only where the DNA matches it firmly. A row's size may be missing; if present it is once, few, many or a size class.

size | D | J | V | DNA | CDR3
once | TRBD1 | TRBJ1-4 | TRBV28 | TGTGCCAGCAGTGGGCAGGGGGCGGCAAAACTGTTTTTT | CASSGQGAAKLFF
NA | TRBD1 | TRBJ1-4 | TRBV4-1 | TGCGCCAGCAGCCAGGGACCGGGACAGGGAACGGAAAAACTGTTTTTT | CASSQGPGQGTEKLFF
NA | NA | TRBJ2-1 | TRBV11-2 | TGTGCCAGCAGTCGGGCGGACGGAGCCACGACCTACAATGAGCAGTTCTTC | CASSRADGATTYNEQFF
NA | TRBD2 | TRBJ2-3 | TRBV18 | TGTGCCAGCTCACCCCCGCAACTAGCGTTACCCACAGATACGCAGTATTTT | CASSPPQLALPTDTQYF
NA | NA | TRBJ1-6 | TRBV7-2 | TGTGCCAGCACCACACCGGGGGGTGGGCATAATTCACCCCTCCACTTT | CASTTPGGGHNSPLHF
NA | TRBD2 | TRBJ2-7 | TRBV5-6 | TGTGCCAGCAGCTTCCCAAGGGGTTCGGGGGGGACCTACGAGCAGTACTTC | CASSFPRGSGGTYEQYF
NA | TRBD2 | TRBJ2-1 | TRBV4-1 | TGCGCCAGCAGCCAAGAAGGTAGCGGGGGGAACTACAATGAGCAGTTCTTC | CASSQEGSGGNYNEQFF
NA | NA | TRBJ1-2 | TRBV7-9 | TGTGCCAGCACCCCACAGGGAGCGCCGAATGGCTACACCTTC | CASTPQGAPNGYTF
NA | TRBD2 | TRBJ2-5 | TRBV2 | TGTGCCAGCAGGGGAGGAGCGGGGGTTGGGACCCAGTACTTC | CASRGGAGVGTQYF
NA | TRBD1 | TRBJ1-6 | TRBV13 | TGTGCCAGCAGCCCTGCGACAGGGGGGGGTAATTCACCCCTCCACTTT | CASSPATGGGNSPLHF
NA | NA | TRBJ2-3 | TRBV5-4 | TGTGCCAGCAGCTTGAGGTCCACAGATACGCAGTATTTT | CASSLRSTDTQYF
NA | NA | TRBJ2-2 | TRBV15 | TGTGCCACCAGCAGAGTCGGGGGGCCCACCGGGGAGCTGTTTTTT | CATSRVGGPTGELFF
NA | TRBD1 | TRBJ2-1 | TRBV29-1 | TGCAGCGTTGACTTTCCACAGGGGCATGAGCAGTTCTTC | CSVDFPQGHEQFF
NA | NA | TRBJ2-3 | TRBV5-1 | TGCGCCAGCAGCTTGGAACCCTCCACAGATACGCAGTATTTT | CASSLEPSTDTQYF
NA | TRBD1 | TRBJ2-7 | TRBV5-4 | TGTGCCAGCAGCCAGGGGACAGGGAGTTACGAGCAGTACTTC | CASSQGTGSYEQYF
NA | NA | TRBJ1-3 | TRBV5-1 | TGCGCCAGCAGCTCCGGGGTATCTGGAAACACCATATATTTT | CASSSGVSGNTIYF
NA | TRBD2 | TRBJ2-7 | TRBV6-1 | TGTGCCAGCAGGTTGGAACCAGCGGGGGGCTACGAGCAGTACTTC | CASRLEPAGGYEQYF
once | TRBD1 | TRBJ1-1 | TRBV18 | TGTGCCAGCTTCGGACAGGGCGCCCCTGAAGCTTTCTTT | CASFGQGAPEAFF
NA | NA | TRBJ1-2 | TRBV29-1 | TGCAGCGTTGAACAGACACTAACTAACTATGGCTACACCTTC | CSVEQTLTNYGYTF
NA | TRBD1 | TRBJ2-5 | TRBV7-2 | TGTGCCAGCAGCTTAGCTCATTACTACGGACAGGGGCAAGAGACCCAGTACTTC | CASSLAHYYGQGQETQYF
NA | NA | TRBJ2-3 | TRBV5-1 | TGCGCCAGCAGCTCAGGGGAAGTCACAGATACGCAGTATTTT | CASSSGEVTDTQYF
once | NA | TRBJ2-7 | TRBV15 | TGTGCCACCACCCCGGGACACGCATCCTACGAGCAGTACTTC | CATTPGHASYEQYF
NA | NA | TRBJ2-7 | TRBV7-9 | TGTGCCAGCAGCTCAAGGATCGGGGTCGAGCAGTACTTC | CASSSRIGVEQYF
NA | NA | TRBJ2-5 | TRBV18 | TGTGCCAGCTCACCACCCGGGTCCCAAGAGACCCAGTACTTC | CASSPPGSQETQYF
NA | TRBD1 | TRBJ1-4 | TRBV5-4 | TGTGCCAGCAGCATGACAGGGGAAGGTTACGAAAAACTGTTTTTT | CASSMTGEGYEKLFF
NA | NA | TRBJ2-3 | TRBV10-3 | TGTGCCATCAGTGAAGGGGTGAGCACAGATACGCAGTATTTT | CAISEGVSTDTQYF
NA | TRBD1 | TRBJ2-1 | TRBV18 | TGTGCCAGCTCACCATACCCGGGACAGGGGTACGATGAGCAGTTCTTC | CASSPYPGQGYDEQFF
NA | NA | TRBJ1-1 | TRBV6-1 | TGTGCCAGCAGTGTTGACTTCGGGGGTGGAGCTTTCTTT | CASSVDFGGGAFF
NA | NA | TRBJ2-7 | TRBV21-1 | TGTGCCAGCAGCAAAGCGGAGGGACAGGGTTTTAGCCATTTCTACTACGAGCAGTACTTC | CASSKAEGQGFSHFYYEQYF
NA | NA | TRBJ2-2 | TRBV5-1 | TGCGCCAGCAGCCAAGCAGGCACCGGGGAGCTGTTTTTT | CASSQAGTGELFF
NA | NA | TRBJ2-3 | TRBV28 | TGTGCCAGCAGTTCAGCGGCCCCGGATACGCAGTATTTT | CASSSAAPDTQYF
few | NA | TRBJ1-2 | TRBV30 | TGTGCCTGGAGTTCCTCTAACTATGGCTACACCTTC | CAWSSSNYGYTF
NA | NA | TRBJ2-7 | TRBV5-4 | TGTGCCAGCAGCTCCTCACAATTAAGCGAGCAGTACTTC | CASSSSQLSEQYF
NA | TRBD2 | TRBJ2-7 | TRBV5-8 | TGTGCCAGCAGCTTTCAACTAGCGGTTTTCTACGAGCAGTACTTC | CASSFQLAVFYEQYF
NA | NA | TRBJ2-3 | TRBV11-3 | TGTGCCAGCAGCCCTGGCTGGGCCAACACAGATACGCAGTATTTT | CASSPGWANTDTQYF
NA | NA | TRBJ2-7 | TRBV7-2 | TGTGCCAGCAACTACCCGGGCAGGGCGCCCTACGAGCAGTACTTC | CASNYPGRAPYEQYF
NA | NA | TRBJ2-3 | TRBV7-3 | TGTGCCAGCAGCTTAACCGCCCTCGGGGGGCCACTAACAGATACGCAGTATTTT | CASSLTALGGPLTDTQYF
NA | NA | TRBJ1-1 | TRBV29-1 | TGCAGCGTTAACAGAGGGACTGAAGCTTTCTTT | CSVNRGTEAFF
NA | TRBD1 | TRBJ2-3 | TRBV6-5 | TGTGCCAGCAGTTTCGTTAGGGGGCGAGTGGATACGCAGTATTTT | CASSFVRGRVDTQYF
NA | NA | TRBJ2-7 | TRBV27 | TGTGCCAGCAGTCCTCCGGGCAGCCCATACGAGCAGTACTTC | CASSPPGSPYEQYF
NA | TRBD1 | TRBJ2-2 | TRBV29-1 | TGCAGCGTTGAGGGACAGGGAAACGGGGAGCTGTTTTTT | CSVEGQGNGELFF
NA | NA | TRBJ2-2 | TRBV5-1 | TGCGCCAGCACCAGGGGGGGTTCCGACACCGGGGAGCTGTTTTTT | CASTRGGSDTGELFF
NA | TRBD1 | TRBJ1-2 | TRBV27 | TGTGCCAGCAGTTTCATCAGGGGGCGTAGGGGAAAGTATGGCTACACCTTC | CASSFIRGRRGKYGYTF
NA | TRBD2 | TRBJ2-7 | TRBV9 | TGTGCCAGCAGCGTAGTTCCTAGCGGGATTTACGAGCAGTACTTC | CASSVVPSGIYEQYF
NA | TRBD1 | TRBJ2-7 | TRBV7-2 | TGTGCCAGCAGCTTGGACAGGGGTACCTACGAGCAGTACTTC | CASSLDRGTYEQYF
NA | NA | TRBJ1-4 | TRBV19 | TGTGCCAGTGAGGGGGGAAGAAGTGAAAAACTGTTTTTT | CASEGGRSEKLFF
NA | NA | TRBJ2-1 | TRBV4-1 | TGCGCCAGCAGCCCCCCTCGCGTCAATGAGCAGTTCTTC | CASSPPRVNEQFF
NA | NA | TRBJ1-4 | TRBV28 | TGTGCCAGCAGTGGGCGAACAGGTCGTGGTAATGAAAAACTGTTTTTT | CASSGRTGRGNEKLFF
NA | TRBD1 | TRBJ1-1 | TRBV10-2 | TGCGCCAGCAGTTTTTTACCCCGGGACAGGGGGCATACTGAAGCTTTCTTT | CASSFLPRDRGHTEAFF
NA | NA | TRBJ2-1 | TRBV5-6 | TGTGCCAGCAGCTTTGCAAAGACTGGGAGGAACGACAATGAGCAGTTCTTC | CASSFAKTGRNDNEQFF
NA | NA | TRBJ2-7 | TRBV21-1 | TGTGCCAGCAGCAAATTCCCAGGGGAGGGTTCCTACGAGCAGTACTTC | CASSKFPGEGSYEQYF